This TCR beta chain came from a study of T cell repertoires in cytomegalovirus infection. This clonotype was seen more than once but under ten times. Its cognate antigen is unknown. Broader study findings: Of the TCR beta families, the public ones yielded a cumulative frequency that identified carriers of CMV plus the relevant HLA.

TCRdb fed the reads into MiXCR, producing one record per CDR3 protein. The table shows about 440,000 distinct CDR3 sequences, with approximately 31% occurring only once. CDR3 length: 14 amino acids. Unmatched junction bases numbered 3, after V lost 8 bases and J lost 0 bases. CDR1 is ENHRY and CDR2 is SYGVKD in the germline V gene. Material for sequencing was PBMCs. This TCR derives from a human donor in good health (CMV status not recorded). Some clones in this sample may be carry-over from other donors' samples. The chain recombines TRBV10-3 with TRBJ2-1; 8 nucleotides agree with TRBD1. The CDR3 DNA is TGTGCCATCGCAGGACAGGGCTCCTACAATGAGCAGTTCTTC. Its protein is CAIAGQGSYNEQFF.